There are many counts of the clone carrying this TCR beta chain. Its specificity is not known. Germline CDR1 and CDR2: SGHAT and FQNNGV. Unmatched junction bases numbered 12, after V lost 0 bases and J lost 3 bases. The CDR3 is 20 residues long. The data were obtained in a study of T-cell reconstitution after alpha-beta-depleted transplantation in children. Regarding the study as a whole: Alpha-beta T cells about two months after transplant reportedly derived from several hundred expanded graft clones. One year post-transplant, T-cell counts and diversity were largely derived from T cells produced anew.

Using unique molecular identifiers, the investigators prepared the TCRbeta library. A single record per CDR3 protein comes from TCRdb applying MiXCR to the PCR reads. This table has 120,000 or so distinct CDR3 sequences, 20% to 25% appearing once. V and J are TRBV11-2 and TRBJ2-1; 12 nucleotides line up with TRBD2. The sample in question was PBMCs, mostly from graft donor cells, obtained 180 days after TCRalphabeta/CD19-depleted stem cell transplant. The sequence came from a male patient aged 2-15 years who had a stem cell transplant for chronic granulomatous disease, so the T cells may come from the graft donor. For the CDR3, the DNA is TGTGCCAGCAGCTTAGAGGGCACTAGCGGGAGGACCCAACTCTACAATGAGCAGTTCTTC. It translates to CASSLEGTSGRTQLYNEQFF.